This TCR beta chain stems from a study of early T cells in non-severe SARS-CoV-2 infection. Study-level results: The study's VDJdb matching favored anti-spike CD8 responses and missed private and CD4 specificities.

The CDR3 extends over 18 amino acids. CDR1 and CDR2 (germline): SGHRS, YFSETQ. V gave up 4 bases and J gave up 5 bases, with 25 bases separating them. This clonotype was picked up many times. Its matching antigen is unknown. TCRdb reprocessed the 5' RACE reads with MiXCR, giving one entry per CDR3 protein. The repertoire holds 20,000 to 25,000 distinct CDR3 sequences, with roughly 6% as singletons. This clonotype was obtained from an adult who was a healthcare worker with PCR-confirmed SARS-CoV-2 infection or an uninfected control (not recorded which). Sequenced input: whole blood. This chain joins TRBV5-1 and TRBJ2-1, with D perhaps being TRBD1 or TRBD2 (5 bases each). The CDR3 DNA reads as TGCGCCAGCAGCGCCGGGACGTTTGGGGTGACCTTCCACAATGAGCAGTTCTTC. It translates to CASSAGTFGVTFHNEQFF.